These 15 T cell receptor beta chains originate from one sample sequenced in a study of identifying expanded T cells in peripheral blood. Sequenced by immunoSEQ multiplex PCR; TCRdb stores in-frame clones only, minus some. The data contain 95,000 to 150,000 clones, more than 75% of them singletons. Sequenced sample: blood. The receptors were sampled from a person aged 18-69 years in good health.

The V call is TRBV19, the J call TRBJ1-1; possible D gene TRBD1, 6 bases. The germline V gene has CDR1 LNHDA and CDR2 SQIVND (reference sequence). Trimming took 4 bases from V and 8 from J, leaving 14 bases between them. The CDR3 sequence is 13 residues long. The CDR3 DNA sequence: TGTGCCAGTAGTACCCAGGACAGCAGAGAAGCTTTCTTT. This encodes CASSTQDSREAFF.

The J gene is TRBJ1-1, the V gene TRBV6-1, with a possible D match to TRBD1 (5 bases). Germline loops: CDR1 MNHNS, CDR2 SASEGT. The V and J ends lost 4 bases and 5 bases respectively, with 14 bases between them. The CDR3 is made up of 14 amino acids. As DNA, the CDR3 is TGTGCCAGCAGTGGGGGCCTTGGGGGGACTGAAGCTTTCTTT. As protein: CASSGGLGGTEAFF.

CDR3 bases: TGTGCCAGTAGTCCCCTTAAGGGAGGGGACGAAAAACTGTTTTTT. This codes for CASSPLKGGDEKLFF. The chain joins TRBV19 to TRBJ1-4, with TRBD1 as a possible D gene (5 bases). In germline, CDR1 is LNHDA, CDR2 SQIVND (reference sequence). The V end was cut by 5 bases, the J end by 8 bases, with 18 bases between. The CDR3 totals 15 residues.

There are a few counts of this clone. The rearrangement joins TRBV11-3 to TRBJ1-1; D uncertain. The CDR3 has 13 amino acids. Germline V gene data show CDR1 as SGHNT and CDR2 as YENEEA. V was pared by 2 bases and J by 6 bases, with 10 bases between. CDR3 sequence reads: CASSLSRTSEAFF. CDR3 nucleotides: TGTGCCAGCAGCTTAAGCAGGACCTCTGAAGCTTTCTTT.

The rearrangement joins TRBV11-3 to TRBJ2-7; D is perhaps TRBD1 or TRBD2 (5 bases each). From germline, CDR1 is SGHNT and CDR2 YENEEA. This CDR3 contains 14 residues. Trimming shortened V by 0 bases and J by 6 bases, and 12 bases separated the two germline ends. CDR3 coding DNA: TGTGCCAGCAGCTTAGATGCACGAGGGGTCGAGCAGTACTTC. As protein: CASSLDARGVEQYF.

The V call is TRBV6-1, the J call TRBJ2-1; 10 nucleotides line up with TRBD1. The V gene end was trimmed by 7 bases and the J gene end by 4 bases; junction bases not matched to a gene: 4. The CDR3 totals 14 residues. In germline, CDR1 is MNHNS, CDR2 SASEGT. The CDR3 DNA reads as TGTGCCAGCACCAGGGACAGGGGTTACAATGAGCAGTTCTTC. Its translation: CASTRDRGYNEQFF.

The CDR3 region has the DNA TGTGCCAGTGCCAGGGACAGACTTAATGAAAAACTGTTTTTT. It yields the protein CASARDRLNEKLFF. The J gene is TRBJ1-4, the V gene TRBV6-6; 7 positions agree with TRBD1. Germline CDR1 is MNHNY and CDR2 is SVGAGI (reference sequence). The J segment lost 4 bases and the V segment lost 9 bases, leaving 8 bases of the junction unmatched. The CDR3 is 14 amino acids.

This sequence joins TRBV10-3 and TRBJ2-1; D unresolved. This CDR3 is built from 12 residues. Germline-derived CDR1 and CDR2 are ENHRY and SYGVKD. The V end was cut by 7 bases, the J end by 5 bases, with 9 bases between. The CDR3 sequence is CAITRDHNEQFF. The CDR3 bases are TGTGCCATCACCCGAGACCACAATGAGCAGTTCTTC.

V gene TRBV27 combines with J gene TRBJ1-5, with D unclear. Trimming stripped 2 bases from V and 2 bases from J, with 7 bases between. Germline CDR1 is MNHEY and CDR2 is SMNVEV (reference sequence). This CDR3 spans 14 amino acids. The CDR3 bases are TGTGCCAGCAGTTTAACATGGGGCAATCAGCCCCAGCATTTT. Protein: CASSLTWGNQPQHF.

The V call is TRBV18, the J call TRBJ1-2; D gene uncertain. V lost 3 bases, J lost 5 bases, and 13 bases lay in between. The germline V gene has CDR1 KGHSH and CDR2 LQKENI. CDR3 length: 14 amino acids. The CDR3 reads CASSPDGSEYGYTF. The CDR3 DNA is TGTGCCAGCTCACCTGACGGATCCGAGTATGGCTACACCTTC.

This chain uses TRBV25-1 with TRBJ2-7; 7 positions agree with TRBD1. Germline CDR1 and CDR2: MGHDK and SYGVNS. Trimming at V came to 2 bases and at J to 3 bases, leaving 1 base not matched to a gene. This CDR3 has 13 residues. DNA of the CDR3: TGTGCCAGCAGTGAACGGGACAGCTACGAGCAGTACTTC. Translation gives CASSERDSYEQYF.

The chain links TRBV19 to TRBJ2-1, with a tentative D call TRBD2 (5 bases). Trimming removed 1 base from V and 10 bases from J, with 5 bases in between. The germline gives CDR1 LNHDA, CDR2 SQIVND (reference sequence). The CDR3 is 11 amino acids. The CDR3 reads CASSIGGEQFF. CDR3 in DNA: TGTGCCAGTAGTATAGGCGGGGAGCAGTTCTTC.

The CDR3 reads CASSLGYRSDTQYF. CDR3 nucleotides: TGTGCCAGCAGCTTGGGCTACCGGTCAGATACGCAGTATTTT. The chain combines TRBV5-4 with TRBJ2-3; D ambiguous. V lost 0 bases and J lost 4, with 9 bases in between. This CDR3 has 14 amino acids. CDR1 is SGHNT and CDR2 is YYREEE in the germline V gene (reference sequence). Variable domain in full (rest from reference TRBV5-4 and TRBJ2-3): ETGVTQSPTHLIKTRGQQVTLRCSSQSGHNTVSWYQQALGQGPQFIFQYYREEENGRGNFPPRFSGLQFPNYSSELNVNALELDDSALYLCASSLGYRSDTQYFGPGTRLTVL.

This chain connects TRBV7-6 to TRBJ2-4; 8 nucleotides align to TRBD1. Trimming removed 5 bases from V and 8 bases from J; junction bases left unmatched: 17. Germline V lookup: CDR1 SGHVS, CDR2 FNYEAQ. The CDR3 totals 17 residues. This chain's CDR3 is CASSLHWGQDGGDIQYF. CDR3 DNA sequence: TGTGCCAGCAGCCTTCATTGGGGACAGGACGGCGGGGACATTCAGTACTTC.

The chain links TRBV19 to TRBJ2-1; 8 positions match TRBD1. CDR1 LNHDA and CDR2 SQIVND come from the germline V gene (reference sequence). The CDR3 runs 16 residues. V lost 3 bases to trimming and J lost 7 bases; unmatched junction nucleotides: 11. CDR3 residues: CASSIPRGQGSNEQFF. The DNA for the CDR3 is TGTGCCAGTAGTATCCCTCGAGGACAGGGAAGTAATGAGCAGTTCTTC. Variable domain in full (rest from reference TRBV19 and TRBJ2-1): DGGITQSPKYLFRKEGQNVTLSCEQNLNHDAMYWYRQDPGQGLRLIYYSQIVNDFQKGDIAEGYSVSREKKESFPLTVTSAQKNPTAFYLCASSIPRGQGSNEQFFGPGTRLTVL.